The 12 T cell receptor beta chains listed next were all sequenced from one sample in a study of blood T cell repertoires in COVID-19. Generated by immunoSEQ multiplex PCR, the TCRdb table keeps only in-frame clones and is missing some. The table has 200,000 to 250,000 clones, 81% seen once. The sample consisted of peripheral blood. The origin of the receptors is a woman of 80 years or more with COVID-19, enrolled during active disease.

V and J are TRBV7-2 and TRBJ2-7; D is possibly TRBD1 (6 bases). Trimming pared 7 bases from V and 4 bases from J, leaving 17 bases between. The CDR3 totals 14 residues. CDR1 is SGHTA, CDR2 FQGNSA, per germline. CDR3 bases: TGTGCCAGCACCCCCCAGGGGTTTGGTTACGAGCAGTACTTC. This sequence encodes CASTPQGFGYEQYF.

Written as DNA, the CDR3 is TGTGCCAGCGGATCCCAGGGGAATCAGCCCCAGCATTTT. It specifies CASGSQGNQPQHF. The J gene is TRBJ1-5, the V gene TRBV12-3 or TRBV12-4; D may be TRBD1 (6 bases). The CDR3 loop spans 13 amino acids. V was clipped by 8 bases and J by 4 bases, with 12 bases between them.

A remark on this clone: Other DNA sequences from this sample encode an identical CDR3 as well. The chain couples TRBV11-3 to TRBJ2-1; D gene unclear. V was trimmed by 2 bases and J by 4 bases, leaving 6 bases between them. The CDR3 has 13 amino acids. Germline CDR1 reads SGHNT; CDR2 reads YENEEA. The CDR3 bases are TGTGCCAGCAGCTTAAACGGGTACAATGAGCAGTTCTTC. Its translation: CASSLNGYNEQFF.

About this clone: The sample has other DNA sequences that encode this CDR3 too. The V and J genes are TRBV27 and TRBJ1-6, with 10 nucleotides matching TRBD1. J gave up 10 bases and V 8 bases, and 2 bases lay outside the gene matches. The CDR3 contains 12 residues. Germline CDR1 reads MNHEY; CDR2 reads SMNVEV (reference sequence). CDR3 sequence reads: CASRDRGSPLHF. In nucleotides, the CDR3 is TGTGCCAGCCGGGACAGGGGCTCACCCCTCCACTTT.

V and J are TRBV3-1 (or the pseudogene TRBV3-2) and TRBJ1-1; D ambiguous. The V end lost 4 bases, the J end lost 4 bases, and 10 bases lay between the germline ends. Germline loops: CDR1 LGHDT, CDR2 YNNKEL (reference sequence). The CDR3 covers 13 residues. The CDR3: CASSPSVSTEAFF. CDR3 in DNA: TGTGCCAGCAGCCCCTCCGTGAGCACTGAAGCTTTCTTT.

This chain links TRBV28 with TRBJ1-1; D is unresolved. This CDR3 contains 12 residues. The V gene lost 3 bases and the J gene lost 7 bases, with 9 bases spanning the gap. Germline V lookup: CDR1 MDHEN, CDR2 SYDVKM. CDR3 region: CASSLYFREAFF. The CDR3 DNA follows: TGTGCCAGCAGTTTGTACTTTCGTGAAGCTTTCTTT.

The genes are TRBV10-3 and TRBJ1-1; the D is unclear. V lost 3 bases and J 4 bases, leaving 15 bases between the germline ends. CDR1 is ENHRY and CDR2 is SYGVKD in the germline V gene. The CDR3 has 15 amino acids. The DNA for the CDR3 is TGTGCCATCAGTGATGGGGAGATAGGAGGCACTGAAGCTTTCTTT. Its protein product is CAISDGEIGGTEAFF.

The chain combines TRBV30 with TRBJ1-3; a possible D gene is TRBD1 (6 bases). The germline V gene encodes CDR1 GTSNPN and CDR2 SVGIG (reference sequence). The CDR3 spans 14 residues. Between the trimmed V and J ends, which lost 3 bases and 0 bases, there was a span of 9 bases. The CDR3 loop is CAWSTGTSGNTIYF. In DNA form, the CDR3 reads TGTGCCTGGAGCACAGGGACCTCTGGAAACACCATATATTTT.

The chain employs TRBV4-2 and TRBJ1-3, with 9 bases aligning to TRBD1. Germline V CDR1 and CDR2: LGHNA, YNFKEQ. This CDR3 comprises 16 residues. Trimming took 1 base from V and 3 from J; bases not matched to a gene: 4. CDR3 residues: CASSQVTGGFGNTIYF. CDR3 bases: TGTGCCAGCAGCCAAGTGACAGGGGGGTTTGGAAACACCATATATTTT.

This chain joins TRBV28 and TRBJ2-3; the match to TRBD2 covers 9 bases. The CDR3 is 18 amino acids. With V trimmed by 3 bases and J by 0 bases, 10 bases remained unmatched. Germline loops: CDR1 MDHEN, CDR2 SYDVKM. CDR3 nucleotides: TGTGCCAGCAGTTTTATGAGGTCTAGCGGGACTAGCACAGATACGCAGTATTTT. This codes for CASSFMRSSGTSTDTQYF.

The rearrangement joins TRBV2 to TRBJ1-2, with TRBD1 matching 7 bases. Per germline, CDR1 SNHLY and CDR2 FYNNEI. The CDR3 runs 14 residues. V dropped 8 bases and J dropped 7; count of bases not matched to a gene: 13. The CDR3: CASDETGAGGGYTF. The CDR3 coding sequence is TGTGCCAGCGATGAAACAGGGGCAGGGGGTGGCTACACCTTC.

V and J are TRBV29-1 and TRBJ1-1; D call uncertain. Germline CDR1 is SQVTM and CDR2 is ANQGSEA. This CDR3 comprises 12 residues. Trimming removed 4 bases at V and 11 bases at J, with 17 bases between. CDR3 region: CSVAAGRPGAFF. CDR3 sequence (DNA): TGCAGCGTTGCTGCGGGTCGCCCCGGGGCTTTCTTT.